This TCR beta chain was profiled in a study of T cells of healthy individuals. Germline values: CDR1 DFQATT, CDR2 SNEGSKA (reference sequence). CDR3 length equals 16 residues. V was pared by 6 bases and J by 4 bases, with 23 bases between. This clonotype was counted a few times. From the 5' RACE reads, TCRdb called clonotypes with MiXCR, one entry per CDR3 protein. Of nearly 100,000 distinct CDR3 sequences in the sample, 15% to 20% are singletons; the top ten hold over 5%. The source of this sequence is a human donor in good health. The rearrangement links TRBV20-1 to TRBJ2-3; D tentatively fits TRBD1 or TRBD2 (6 bases each). The CDR3 loop reads CSAPQSQGLVPDTQYF. The CDR3 DNA is TGCAGTGCCCCACAATCACAGGGACTGGTCCCAGATACGCAGTATTTT.